This note documents a single TCR beta chain sequence. What it binds is unknown. Germline-derived CDR1 and CDR2 are SGHAT and FQNNGV. The CDR3 loop spans 15 amino acids. V lost 2 bases, J lost 0 bases, and 4 bases stayed unmatched. The data stem from a study of shared clonotypes between healthy human individuals. On the study more broadly: Donors were a couple of women and three men aged 18 to 49.

Study-wide results and limits: Researchers sampled only blood; tissue repertoires likely differ. The study's rarefaction showed incomplete sorted-subset sequencing despite large depth.

The authors loaded roughly 180 ng DNA, some 32,000 T cell genomes, into sorted-subset replicate PCRs. Method: immunoSEQ multiplex PCR; TCRdb's copy keeps in-frame clones and lacks some. The table includes about 770,000 clones, around 70% detected once. The sequencing sample was made of memory CD4+ T cells sorted from blood. Subset meaning: CD45RA-negative fraction. The V call is TRBV11-2, the J call TRBJ2-7; TRBD1 aligns across 7 bases. The sequence was collected from a woman in her thirties in good health. The CDR3, as DNA: TGTGCCAGCAGCTTAATACAGGGGTACTCCTACGAGCAGTACTTC. Amino acids: CASSLIQGYSYEQYF.